The 32 T cell receptor beta chains below all came from one sample that was sequenced in a study of cytomegalovirus exposure and HLA in healthy donors. Assay: immunoSEQ multiplex PCR; the TCRdb copy retains only in-frame clones and omits some. The table lists fewer than 400,000 clones, over 75% of them singletons. Sequencing was performed on PBMCs. The receptors shown here come from a man aged 30-40 years in good health and CMV-seronegative.

The chain joins TRBV6-1 to TRBJ1-6; D remains unclear. The germline V gene has CDR1 MNHNS and CDR2 SASEGT. The CDR3 spans 12 residues. Trimming cost V 9 bases and J 9 bases, with 12 bases left between them. CDR3 nucleotides: TGTGCCAGTAATGGACTCGGTTCACCCCTCCACTTT. It encodes CASNGLGSPLHF.

The J gene is TRBJ2-1, the V gene TRBV28; 8 bases align to TRBD2. Trimming took 3 bases from V and 2 from J; bases not matched to a gene: 6. Germline V gene data show CDR1 as MDHEN and CDR2 as SYDVKM. This CDR3 is built from 16 residues. In DNA, the CDR3 is TGTGCCAGCAGTTTTGGGAGCGGGAGAACCTACAATGAGCAGTTCTTC. The encoded protein is CASSFGSGRTYNEQFF.

The chain joins TRBV30 to TRBJ2-3; 8 bases agree with TRBD1. The trim removed 8 bases at V and 0 bases at J, leaving 4 bases unmatched. From germline, CDR1 is GTSNPN and CDR2 SVGIG (reference sequence). This CDR3 region has 13 residues. The CDR3 here is CAGDRTSTDTQYF. CDR3 DNA: TGTGCCGGGGACAGGACTAGCACAGATACGCAGTATTTT.

This chain joins TRBV29-1 and TRBJ1-1; TRBD1 aligns across 12 bases. Germline values: CDR1 SQVTM, CDR2 ANQGSEA. This CDR3 is 14 amino acids long. V gave up 4 bases and J gave up 5 bases; unmatched junction bases: 5. CDR3 nucleotide sequence: TGCAGCGTTGGGGACAGGGGGCGGGGGACTGAAGCTTTCTTT. It translates to CSVGDRGRGTEAFF.

The chain recombines TRBV6-6 with TRBJ1-1, with TRBD1 matching 7 bases. CDR3 length: 14 residues. Germline V lookup: CDR1 MNHNY, CDR2 SVGAGI (reference sequence). V shed 5 bases, J shed 1 base, and the junction held 4 bases outside the gene matches. The CDR3 bases are TGTGCCAGCAGTAAGGGACAGCAGAACACTGAAGCTTTCTTT. Encoded protein: CASSKGQQNTEAFF.

This clone was seen a single time. V gene TRBV6-1 combines with J gene TRBJ1-6; TRBD1 aligns across 7 bases. The CDR3 consists of 13 residues. V was pared by 3 bases and J by 7 bases, with 0 bases of the junction left unmatched. CDR1 and CDR2 from the germline V gene are MNHNS and SASEGT. The CDR3, as DNA: TGTGCCAGCAGTGACAGGGGGAATTCACCCCTCCACTTT. Translated, it gives CASSDRGNSPLHF.

The chain has TRBV27 and TRBJ1-2; D gene unclear. Trimming removed 5 bases at V and 4 bases at J, with 8 bases between. The CDR3 length is 12 residues. CDR1 and CDR2 (germline): MNHEY, SMNVEV (reference sequence). DNA for the CDR3: TGTGCCAGCAGTACTAGAGGCTATGGCTACACCTTC. This sequence encodes CASSTRGYGYTF.

The genes are TRBV4-1 and TRBJ2-5; tentatively, D is TRBD1 (6 bases). The CDR3 length is 13 residues. The V end lost 3 bases, the J end lost 5 bases, and 10 bases lay between the germline ends. CDR1 is MGHRA and CDR2 is YSYEKL in the germline V gene. The CDR3 nucleotides read TGCGCCAGCAGCCAGGGGCAGGGGGAGACCCAGTACTTC. This gives the protein CASSQGQGETQYF.

This rearrangement joins TRBV27 to TRBJ1-2, with a tentative D call TRBD1 (5 bases). Trimming pared 4 bases from V and 6 bases from J, leaving 12 bases between. The CDR3 sequence is 13 residues long. Germline CDR1 reads MNHEY; CDR2 reads SMNVEV (reference sequence). The CDR3 spells CASSYGRGDGYTF. The CDR3 bases are TGTGCCAGCAGTTACGGGCGGGGGGATGGCTACACCTTC.

The chain uses TRBV6-1 and TRBJ1-4, with D tentatively TRBD1 (5 bases). Germline assignment: CDR1 MNHNS and CDR2 SASEGT. The CDR3 totals 17 residues. Trimming took off 3 bases at V and 0 bases at J, with 14 bases between the two ends. CDR3 nucleotide sequence: TGTGCCAGCAGTGATAGGTCAGGGCCTTCAACTAATGAAAAACTGTTTTTT. Protein sequence: CASSDRSGPSTNEKLFF.

In this sample, this clone turned up once. The V gene is TRBV5-1, the J gene TRBJ2-7; 11 nucleotides align to TRBD1. The CDR3 consists of 15 residues. Looked up from germline, CDR1 is SGHRS and CDR2 is YFSETQ. Losses at the gene ends were 0 bases for V and 6 bases for J; bases not matched to a gene: 5. For the CDR3, the DNA is TGCGCCAGCAGCTTGGTCGGACAGGGGGCCGGCGAGCAGTACTTC. Translated, it gives CASSLVGQGAGEQYF.

The genes are TRBV9 and TRBJ2-7; possibly TRBD2 for D (6 bases). The CDR3 length is 15 residues. V shed 0 bases and J shed 0 bases, with 10 bases lying between them. Germline loops: CDR1 SGDLS, CDR2 YYNGEE. CDR3 protein: CASSVGISGSYEQYF. The DNA of the CDR3 is TGTGCCAGCAGCGTAGGGATTAGCGGCTCCTACGAGCAGTACTTC.

The chain couples TRBV5-8 to TRBJ1-5; D is ambiguous. V was trimmed by 1 base and J by 0 bases, leaving 8 bases between them. Germline assignment: CDR1 SGHTS and CDR2 YDEGEE. The CDR3 spans 15 residues. In DNA, the CDR3 is TGTGCCAGCAGCTTGTCAGTGTATAGCAATCAGCCCCAGCATTTT. As protein: CASSLSVYSNQPQHF. Variable domain in full (rest from reference TRBV5-8 and TRBJ1-5): EAGVTQSPTHLIKTRGQQATLRCSPISGHTSVYWYQQALGLGLQFLLWYDEGEERNRGNFPPRFSGRQFPNYSSELNVNALELEDSALYLCASSLSVYSNQPQHFGDGTRLSIL.

The count of this clone is one. The J gene is TRBJ1-4, the V gene TRBV5-5, with D possibly matching TRBD1 (6 bases). This CDR3 has 14 residues. Between the trimmed V and J ends, which lost 2 bases and 7 bases, there was a span of 12 bases. Per the germline V gene, CDR1 is SGHKS and CDR2 is YYEKEE (reference sequence). CDR3 protein: CASSLGTGTEKLFF. The CDR3 region has the DNA TGTGCCAGCAGCTTAGGAACAGGGACTGAAAAACTGTTTTTT.

This chain uses TRBV25-1 with TRBJ1-4; TRBD1 is a possible D gene (5 bases). CDR3 length: 17 amino acids. Trimming removed 1 base from V and 3 bases from J, with 15 bases in between. Germline V gene sequence: CDR1 MGHDK, CDR2 SYGVNS. CDR3 DNA sequence: TGTGCCAGCAGTGAATCTTTCAAGGGGAAGTCTAATGAAAAACTGTTTTTT. This encodes CASSESFKGKSNEKLFF.

This chain links TRBV18 with TRBJ2-3; TRBD1 might be the D (5 bases). With 3 bases removed from V and 0 bases from J, the gap between germline ends came to 10 bases. This CDR3 has 15 residues. Germline V gives CDR1 KGHSH, CDR2 LQKENI. CDR3 coding DNA: TGTGCCAGCTCACCCCGACAGCAAAGCACAGATACGCAGTATTTT. Translation gives CASSPRQQSTDTQYF.

The count of this clone is one. The chain carries TRBV29-1 and TRBJ2-2, with D possibly matching TRBD1 (5 bases). V was pared by 3 bases and J by 6 bases, with 11 bases between. Germline V lookup: CDR1 SQVTM, CDR2 ANQGSEA. The CDR3 runs 13 residues. The CDR3 here is CSVDRVMSGELFF. CDR3 in DNA: TGCAGCGTTGACAGGGTTATGTCCGGGGAGCTGTTTTTT.

This clone was found once. V and J are TRBV14 and TRBJ2-7; 8 nucleotides agree with TRBD1. V shed 4 bases, J shed 3 bases, and the junction held 14 bases outside the gene matches. CDR1 SGHDN and CDR2 FVKESK come from the germline V gene. CDR3 length: 17 amino acids. The CDR3 nucleotides are TGTGCCAGCAGCCCTCGTGAAATAAGGACAGGGAACTACGAGCAGTACTTC. It is translated as CASSPREIRTGNYEQYF. The full variable domain, rest sourced from reference TRBV14 and TRBJ2-7, is EAGVTQFPSHSVIEKGQTVTLRCDPISGHDNLYWYRRVMGKEIKFLLHFVKESKQDESGMPNNRFLAERTGGTYSTLKVQPAELEDSGVYFCASSPREIRTGNYEQYFGPGTRLTVT.

The chain couples TRBV27 to TRBJ1-2; 7 nucleotides agree with TRBD1. The CDR3 loop spans 13 amino acids. After removal of 3 bases from V and 4 bases from J, the junction contained 2 bases not matched to a gene. Germline CDR1 and CDR2: MNHEY and SMNVEV (reference sequence). CDR3 in DNA: TGTGCCAGCAGTTTCCGGACAGGCTATGGCTACACCTTC. Its translation: CASSFRTGYGYTF.

The CDR3 spells CASSLDWTSGTYEQYF. CDR3 DNA: TGTGCCAGCAGCTTAGACTGGACTAGCGGAACCTACGAGCAGTACTTC. This chain connects TRBV7-2 to TRBJ2-7, with 10 bases aligning to TRBD2. There are 16 residues in the CDR3. From germline, CDR1 is SGHTA and CDR2 FQGNSA. Germline trimming cut 1 base from V and 2 bases from J; bases unmatched to any gene: 5.

The chain has TRBV19 and TRBJ1-2; 9 bases fit TRBD1. The CDR3 runs to 13 residues. CDR1 and CDR2 (germline): LNHDA, SQIVND (reference sequence). Losses at the gene ends were 7 bases for V and 4 bases for J; bases not matched to a gene: 4. The CDR3 sequence: CASTLGQGYGYTF. CDR3 sequence (DNA): TGTGCCAGTACCTTGGGACAGGGCTATGGCTACACCTTC.

This rearrangement joins TRBV9 to TRBJ2-1; D is possibly TRBD1 (6 bases). CDR1 is SGDLS, CDR2 YYNGEE, per germline. The CDR3 totals 16 residues. With 0 bases removed from V and 0 bases from J, the gap between germline ends came to 10 bases. Here the CDR3 reads CASSVGLGASYNEQFF. For the CDR3, the DNA is TGTGCCAGCAGCGTAGGTTTGGGGGCCTCCTACAATGAGCAGTTCTTC.

The rearrangement links TRBV11-2 to TRBJ1-5, with no clear D. Germline V gives CDR1 SGHAT, CDR2 FQNNGV. The CDR3 length is 14 residues. Trimming cost V 1 base and J 0 bases, with 4 bases left between them. In DNA, the CDR3 is TGTGCCAGCAGCTTAGGCGTTAGCAATCAGCCCCAGCATTTT. Translated, it gives CASSLGVSNQPQHF.

The V and J genes are TRBV15 and TRBJ1-2, with 9 positions matching TRBD1. This CDR3 is built from 15 residues. Looked up from germline, CDR1 is LNHNV and CDR2 is YYDKDF (reference sequence). V lost 3 bases to trimming and J lost 2 bases; unmatched junction nucleotides: 4. The CDR3 reads CATSRRQGGNYGYTF. CDR3 in DNA: TGTGCCACCAGCAGGCGACAGGGGGGAAACTATGGCTACACCTTC.

This chain uses TRBV6-1 with TRBJ2-7, with TRBD2 matching 9 bases. Per germline, CDR1 MNHNS and CDR2 SASEGT. V lost 7 bases, J lost 2 bases, and 6 bases stayed unmatched. The length of the CDR3 is 14 residues. CDR3 protein: CASTAGGLPYEQYF. The CDR3 nucleotides read TGTGCCAGCACAGCGGGGGGCCTTCCCTACGAGCAGTACTTC.

This clone has only a few counts. V and J are TRBV4-3 and TRBJ2-1; 8 nucleotides align to TRBD1. Germline trimming cut 2 bases from V and 0 bases from J; bases unmatched to any gene: 3. The germline gives CDR1 LGHNA, CDR2 YSLEER. The CDR3 loop spans 16 amino acids. CDR3 in amino acids: CASSQNTGGSYNEQFF. The CDR3 bases are TGCGCCAGCAGCCAAAACACAGGGGGCTCCTACAATGAGCAGTTCTTC.

V and J are TRBV11-2 and TRBJ1-6, with D unresolved. The V gene's germline CDR1 is SGHAT and CDR2 FQNNGV. V was pared by 5 bases and J by 5 bases, with 16 bases between. The CDR3 totals 16 residues. CDR3 residues: CASSPSHAVDNSPLHF. The CDR3 DNA reads TGTGCCAGCAGCCCCTCTCATGCGGTGGATAATTCACCCCTCCACTTT.

In its sample, this clone was seen once. The rearrangement uses TRBV4-3 and TRBJ2-1; TRBD2 matches at 11 bases. Germline CDR1 LGHNA, CDR2 YSLEER. J lost 6 bases, V lost 6 bases, and 10 bases had no gene match. The CDR3 has 16 residues. The chain's CDR3 is CASSRLAGGPPNEQFF. The CDR3 DNA sequence: TGCGCCAGCAGTCGTCTAGCGGGGGGCCCCCCCAATGAGCAGTTCTTC.

V and J are TRBV2 and TRBJ1-1; TRBD1 might be the D (6 bases). The CDR3 consists of 15 residues. CDR1 and CDR2 (germline): SNHLY, FYNNEI. Trimming left V 5 bases short and J 0 bases short, with 13 bases between. The CDR3 is CASSRYRDLNTEAFF. The CDR3 DNA follows: TGTGCCAGCAGTCGCTACAGGGATCTGAACACTGAAGCTTTCTTT.

This sequence joins TRBV7-9 and TRBJ1-6, with a possible D match to TRBD1 (6 bases). This CDR3 region has 14 residues. CDR1 and CDR2 from the germline V gene are SEHNR and FQNEAQ (reference sequence). Trimming removed 3 bases from V and 11 bases from J, with 14 bases in between. CDR3 DNA: TGTGCCAGCAGCTTTACGGGACAATCTGCACCCCTCCACTTT. Translating gives CASSFTGQSAPLHF.

The CDR3, as DNA: TGTGCCAGCAGTGTACAGGTCCAAGAGACCCAGTACTTC. Its protein is CASSVQVQETQYF. The V and J genes are TRBV2 and TRBJ2-5, with D perhaps matching TRBD1 (5 bases). The CDR3 covers 13 residues. V shed 4 bases and J shed 1 base, with 7 bases lying between them. The germline V gene encodes CDR1 SNHLY and CDR2 FYNNEI.

V usage is TRBV29-1 and J usage is TRBJ2-3; 8 positions match TRBD2. From germline, CDR1 is SQVTM and CDR2 ANQGSEA. The CDR3 runs to 19 residues. Trimming cost V 1 base and J 2 bases; bases outside gene matches: 17. CDR3 sequence reads: CSVEAWGGSGGASTDTQYF. CDR3 DNA sequence: TGCAGCGTTGAAGCGTGGGGCGGGAGCGGGGGAGCATCCACAGATACGCAGTATTTT.